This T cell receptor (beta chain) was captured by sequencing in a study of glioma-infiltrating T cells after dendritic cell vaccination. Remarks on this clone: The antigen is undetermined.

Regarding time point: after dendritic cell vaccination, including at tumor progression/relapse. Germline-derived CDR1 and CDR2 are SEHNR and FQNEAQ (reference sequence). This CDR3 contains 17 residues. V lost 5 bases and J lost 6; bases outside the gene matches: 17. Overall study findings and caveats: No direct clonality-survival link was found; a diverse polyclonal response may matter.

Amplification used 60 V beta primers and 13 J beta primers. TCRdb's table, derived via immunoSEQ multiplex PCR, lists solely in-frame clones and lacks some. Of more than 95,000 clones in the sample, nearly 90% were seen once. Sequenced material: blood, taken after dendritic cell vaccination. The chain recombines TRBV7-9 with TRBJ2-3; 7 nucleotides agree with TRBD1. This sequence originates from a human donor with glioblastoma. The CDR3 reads CASSRYPRRGRVDTQYF. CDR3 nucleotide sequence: TGTGCCAGCAGCCGATACCCGCGCAGGGGGAGAGTGGATACGCAGTATTTT.